This entry lists 3 T cell receptor beta chains sequenced from one sample in a study of T cells in women clearing cervical HPV infection. The method was immunoSEQ multiplex PCR; TCRdb's version includes in-frame clones alone and lacks a portion of them. The listing contains around 38,000 clones. Sequenced: blood buffy coat. These TCRs come from a woman between 18 and 75 years old with a cervical HPV16 infection that either progressed to CIN3+ or cleared (not recorded which).

Regarding this clone: The CDR3 extends 3 residues past the end of the read, so its final part is completed from the germline J gene. V usage is TRBV4-1 and J usage is TRBJ1-3; TRBD1 agrees at 7 bases. V trimming: 1 base; J trimming: 5 bases; junction bases outside the gene matches: 5. The germline gives CDR1 MGHRA, CDR2 YSYEKL. This CDR3 is 15 amino acids long. CDR3 loop: CASSQVGTDRNTIYF. CDR3 bases read: TGCGCCAGCAGCCAAGTCGGGACAGACAGAAACACC.

A word on this clone: The read is 3 residues too short to cover the CDR3 end, so that end is filled in from the germline J gene. This chain links TRBV2 with TRBJ1-3, with TRBD1 identical over 7 bases. Germline CDR1 and CDR2: SNHLY and FYNNEI. With 1 base clipped from V and 3 bases from J, the junction kept 3 bases outside the gene matches. CDR3 length equals 15 residues. The CDR3 sequence: CASSEEGAGGNTIYF. Incomplete CDR3 DNA: TGTGCCAGCAGTGAAGAGGGGGCGGGTGGAAACACC.

The CDR3 bases that were read are TGTGCCTGGAGTGTACTAGGGGAG. It specifies CAWSVLGE. The full CDR3 protein is CAWSVLGELFF. The rearrangement joins TRBV30 to TRBJ2-2; no firm D call. Read sequence stops 3 residues before the CDR3 end, and the germline J gene provides the missing end. Germline CDR1 reads GTSNPN; CDR2 reads SVGIG (reference sequence). The length of the CDR3 is 11 residues. V was clipped by 0 bases and J by 8 bases, with 4 bases between them.